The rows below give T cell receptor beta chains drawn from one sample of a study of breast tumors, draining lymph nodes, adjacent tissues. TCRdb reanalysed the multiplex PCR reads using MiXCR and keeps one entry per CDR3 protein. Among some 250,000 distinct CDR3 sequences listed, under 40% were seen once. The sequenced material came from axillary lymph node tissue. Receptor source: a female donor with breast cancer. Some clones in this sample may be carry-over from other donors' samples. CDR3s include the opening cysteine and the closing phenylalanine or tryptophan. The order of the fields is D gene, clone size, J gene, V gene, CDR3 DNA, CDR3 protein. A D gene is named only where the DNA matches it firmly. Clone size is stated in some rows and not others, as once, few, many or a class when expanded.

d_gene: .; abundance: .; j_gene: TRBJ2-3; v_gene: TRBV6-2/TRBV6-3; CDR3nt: TGTGCCAGCGGGAGGACAGATACGCAGTATTTT; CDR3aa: CASGRTDTQYF
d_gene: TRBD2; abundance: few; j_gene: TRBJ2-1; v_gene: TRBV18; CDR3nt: TGTGCCAGCTCACGACCGGCGACTAGCGGCTACAATGAGCAGTTCTTC; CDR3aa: CASSRPATSGYNEQFF
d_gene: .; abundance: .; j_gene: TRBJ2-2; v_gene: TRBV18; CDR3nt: TGTGCCAGCTCACCGCTCGCGGGCGCGAACACCGGGGAGCTGTTTTTT; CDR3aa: CASSPLAGANTGELFF
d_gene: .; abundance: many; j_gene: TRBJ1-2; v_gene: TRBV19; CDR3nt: TGTGCCAGTAGTATCAGCCCGCCCAAGGGGGGCTACACCTTC; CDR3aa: CASSISPPKGGYTF
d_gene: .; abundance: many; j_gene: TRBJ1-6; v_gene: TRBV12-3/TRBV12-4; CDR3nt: TGTGCCAGCAGTTCGATTACAGGGTACCATTCACCCCTCCACTTT; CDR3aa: CASSSITGYHSPLHF
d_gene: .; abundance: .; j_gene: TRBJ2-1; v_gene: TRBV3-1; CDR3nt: TGTGCCAGCAGCCAAGTGGGAGTAGCGGCTTACAATGAGCAGTTCTTC; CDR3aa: CASSQVGVAAYNEQFF
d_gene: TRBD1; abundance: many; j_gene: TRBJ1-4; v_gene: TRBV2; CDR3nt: TGTGCCAGCATTTTTCACATCGGGACAGGGGAGGAAAAACTGTTTTTT; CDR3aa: CASIFHIGTGEEKLFF
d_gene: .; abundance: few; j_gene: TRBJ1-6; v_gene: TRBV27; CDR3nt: TGTGCCAGCACGGCTCAGGGGTCGGGATCACCCCTCCACTTT; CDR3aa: CASTAQGSGSPLHF
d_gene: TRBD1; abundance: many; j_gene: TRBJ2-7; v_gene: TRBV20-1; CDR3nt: TGCAGTGCTAGGTCGGGACAGGGGAGATACGAGCAGTACTTC; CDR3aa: CSARSGQGRYEQYF
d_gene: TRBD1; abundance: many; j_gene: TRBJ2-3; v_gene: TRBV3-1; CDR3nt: TGTGCCAGCAGCCAACGTCACAGGGGAGATACGCAGTATTTT; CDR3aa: CASSQRHRGDTQYF
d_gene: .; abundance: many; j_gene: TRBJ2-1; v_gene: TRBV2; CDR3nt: TGTGCCAGCAGTGCCGGGGGAGACAATGAGCAGTTCTTC; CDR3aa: CASSAGGDNEQFF
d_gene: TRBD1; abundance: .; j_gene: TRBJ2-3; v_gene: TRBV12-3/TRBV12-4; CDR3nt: TGTGCCAGTGGACAGGGGGCAGATACGCAGTATTTT; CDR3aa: CASGQGADTQYF
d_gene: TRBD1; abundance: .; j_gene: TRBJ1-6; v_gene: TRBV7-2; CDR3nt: TGTGCCAGCAGCTTAAGCGGGGACAGGGAGAGTTCACCCCTCCACTTT; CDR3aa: CASSLSGDRESSPLHF
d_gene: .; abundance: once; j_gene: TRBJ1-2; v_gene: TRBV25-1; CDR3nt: TGTGCCAGCAGTGCTAGACCTCAGGTCCTAAACTATGGCTACACCTTC; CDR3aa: CASSARPQVLNYGYTF
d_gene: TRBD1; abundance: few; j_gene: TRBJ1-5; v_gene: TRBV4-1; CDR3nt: TGCGCCAGCAGCCAAGTCCCTGGGACAGCTAATCAGCCCCAGCATTTT; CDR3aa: CASSQVPGTANQPQHF
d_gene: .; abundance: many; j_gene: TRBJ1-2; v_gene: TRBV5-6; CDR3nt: TGTGCCAGCAGCTTGGGATTGATGGATGGCTACACCTTC; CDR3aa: CASSLGLMDGYTF
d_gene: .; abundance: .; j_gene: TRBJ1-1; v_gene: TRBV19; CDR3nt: TGTGCCAGTAGGCCCTACCCACAGGTTTCCACTGAAGCTTTCTTT; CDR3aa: CASRPYPQVSTEAFF
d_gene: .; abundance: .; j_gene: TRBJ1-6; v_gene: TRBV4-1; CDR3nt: TGCGCCGGCAGTTACCAGGAGGGCGCCAGTGGGCATAATTCACCCCTCCACTTT; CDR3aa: CAGSYQEGASGHNSPLHF
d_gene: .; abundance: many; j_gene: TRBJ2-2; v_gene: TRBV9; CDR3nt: TGTGCCAGCAGCGTAGTTTCGGGGTCCACCGGGGAGCTGTTTTTT; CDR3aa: CASSVVSGSTGELFF
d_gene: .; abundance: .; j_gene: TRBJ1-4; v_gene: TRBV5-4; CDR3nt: TGTGCCAGCAGCTTGCGGGCGGCGATCAAGGATGAAAAACTGTTTTTT; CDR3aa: CASSLRAAIKDEKLFF
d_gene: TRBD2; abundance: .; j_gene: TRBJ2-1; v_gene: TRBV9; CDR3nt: TGTGCCAGCAGCGTAGGTAGCGGGGCCGTCAATGAGCAGTTCTTC; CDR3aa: CASSVGSGAVNEQFF
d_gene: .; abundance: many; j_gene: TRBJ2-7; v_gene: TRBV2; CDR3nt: TGTGCCAGCAGTGAAGTTGCCCTCCTGGGTGAGCAGTACTTC; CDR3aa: CASSEVALLGEQYF
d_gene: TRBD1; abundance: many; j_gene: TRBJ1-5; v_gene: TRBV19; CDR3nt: TGTGCCAGTAGTATACTCGGGACAGGCAATCAGCCCCAGCATTTT; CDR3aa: CASSILGTGNQPQHF
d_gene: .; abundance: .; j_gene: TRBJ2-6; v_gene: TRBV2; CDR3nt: TGTGCCAGCAGGGGGACTGGGGCCAACGTCCTGACTTTC; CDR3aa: CASRGTGANVLTF
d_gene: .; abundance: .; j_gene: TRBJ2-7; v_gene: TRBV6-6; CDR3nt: TGTGCCAGCATACAGGGTGGTGTTGACGAGCAGTACTTC; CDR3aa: CASIQGGVDEQYF
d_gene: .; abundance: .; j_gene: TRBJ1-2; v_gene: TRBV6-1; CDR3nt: TGTGCCAGCAGTCAAACGTCGGTTAGGAGCTATGGCTACACCTTC; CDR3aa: CASSQTSVRSYGYTF
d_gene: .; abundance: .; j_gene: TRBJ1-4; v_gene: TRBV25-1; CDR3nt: TGTGCCAGCAGTCTACTGTACAGGATTGGAGCGACTAATGAAAAACTGTTTTTT; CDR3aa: CASSLLYRIGATNEKLFF
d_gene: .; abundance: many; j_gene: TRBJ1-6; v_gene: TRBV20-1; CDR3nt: TGCAGTGCTAGACCCACTCCGGGGTCACCCCTCCACTTT; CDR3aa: CSARPTPGSPLHF
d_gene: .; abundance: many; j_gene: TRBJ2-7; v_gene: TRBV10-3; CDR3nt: TGTGCCATCAGTGAGTCAAGGGACTACGAGCAGTACTTC; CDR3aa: CAISESRDYEQYF
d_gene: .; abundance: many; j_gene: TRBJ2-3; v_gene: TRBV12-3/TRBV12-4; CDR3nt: TGTGCCAGCAGGGGCGGTGGGGATACGCAGTATTTT; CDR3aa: CASRGGGDTQYF
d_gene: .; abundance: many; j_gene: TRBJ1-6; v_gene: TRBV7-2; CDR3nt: TGTGCCAGCAGCTTAGTAGTTCGGGGTGGTAATTCACCCCTCCACTTT; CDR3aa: CASSLVVRGGNSPLHF
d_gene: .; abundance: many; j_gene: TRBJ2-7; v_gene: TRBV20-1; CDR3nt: TGCAGTGTTACCGGGACGTCCAGCTCCTACGAGCAGTACTTC; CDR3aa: CSVTGTSSSYEQYF
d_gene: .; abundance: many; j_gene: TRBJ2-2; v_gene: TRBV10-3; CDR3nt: TGTGCCATCAGTGGGTCCCAAACCGGGGAGCTGTTTTTT; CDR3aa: CAISGSQTGELFF
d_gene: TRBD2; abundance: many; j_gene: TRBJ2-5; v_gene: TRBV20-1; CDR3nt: TGCAGTGCAACTGGGACTAGCGAGTCGTGGGAGACCCAGTACTTC; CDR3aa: CSATGTSESWETQYF
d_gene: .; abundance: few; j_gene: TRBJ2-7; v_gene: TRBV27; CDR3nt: TGTGCCAGCAGTTTAAGACCGCTAGCTCTAACGTCGAAATCCTACGAGCAGTACTTC; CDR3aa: CASSLRPLALTSKSYEQYF
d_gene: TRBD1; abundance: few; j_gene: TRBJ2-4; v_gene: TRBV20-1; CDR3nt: TGCAGTGCTCCGGGACAGGGAGCCAAAAACATTCAGTACTTC; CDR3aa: CSAPGQGAKNIQYF
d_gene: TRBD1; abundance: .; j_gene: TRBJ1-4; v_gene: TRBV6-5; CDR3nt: TGTGCCAGCAGCCCCTGGACAGGGGCGACTAATGAAAAACTGTTTTTT; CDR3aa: CASSPWTGATNEKLFF
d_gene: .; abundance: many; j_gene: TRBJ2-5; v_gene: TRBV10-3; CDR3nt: TGTGCCATCAGCCCTGGATGGAACCAAGAGACCCAGTACTTC; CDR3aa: CAISPGWNQETQYF
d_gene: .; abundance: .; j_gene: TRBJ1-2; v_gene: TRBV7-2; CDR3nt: TGTGCCAGCAGCTGGGCCGGAACGCGCTACACCTTC; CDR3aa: CASSWAGTRYTF
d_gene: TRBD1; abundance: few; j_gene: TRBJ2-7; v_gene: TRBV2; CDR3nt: TGTGCCAGCAGTTCCCCGGGACAGGGGGCCTACGAGCAGTACTTC; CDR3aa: CASSSPGQGAYEQYF
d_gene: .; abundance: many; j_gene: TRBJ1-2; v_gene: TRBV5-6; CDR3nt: TGTGCCAGCAGCTTGGTGGCACGCGGCGGATATGGCTACACCTTC; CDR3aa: CASSLVARGGYGYTF
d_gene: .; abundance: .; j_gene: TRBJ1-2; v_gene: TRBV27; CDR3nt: TGTGCCAGCAGTCATCACCCGGGGCAGGGACCTCAACATGGCTACACCTTC; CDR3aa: CASSHHPGQGPQHGYTF
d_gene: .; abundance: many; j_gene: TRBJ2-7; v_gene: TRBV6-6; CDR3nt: TGTGCCAGCGGCGAGGGGAGCTCCTACGAGCAGTACTTC; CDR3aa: CASGEGSSYEQYF
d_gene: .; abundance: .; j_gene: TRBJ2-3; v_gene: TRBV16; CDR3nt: TGTGCCAGCAGCCAACAAAATGGAGATACGCAGTATTTT; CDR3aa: CASSQQNGDTQYF
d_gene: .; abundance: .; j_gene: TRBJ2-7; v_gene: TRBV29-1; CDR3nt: TGCAGCTTAAGAGTAGGTGCGGGCTACGAGCAGTACTTC; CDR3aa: CSLRVGAGYEQYF
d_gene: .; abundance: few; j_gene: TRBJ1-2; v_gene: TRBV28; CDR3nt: TGTGCCAGCAGTTCAGGAGCTAACTATGGCTACACCTTC; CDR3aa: CASSSGANYGYTF
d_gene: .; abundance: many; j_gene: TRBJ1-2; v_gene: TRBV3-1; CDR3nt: TGTGCCAGCAGCCAAGGTGAGGGAAGGTTCTATGGCTACACCTTC; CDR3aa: CASSQGEGRFYGYTF